The 9 T cell receptor beta chains reported below all come from one sample, sequenced in a study of blood T cells in healthy people across ages. The use of a sample-barcoded 5' primer and a J-beta primer mix characterized a second PCR of roughly 6 to 11 cycles. TCRdb redid the calling of the 5' RACE reads with MiXCR, one entry per CDR3 protein. This sample has approximately 2,000,000 distinct CDR3 sequences; around 40% occur once, and the top ten carry 23%. The sequenced sample was blood. The receptors originated from a human donor in good health.

This clonotype was picked up a small number of times. The rearrangement joins TRBV10-3 to TRBJ1-2, with unresolved D. Germline loops: CDR1 ENHRY, CDR2 SYGVKD. The CDR3 is made up of 16 amino acids. V lost 2 bases and J lost 4, with 17 bases in between. CDR3 residues: CAISEPYDERSYGYTF. CDR3 nucleotide sequence: TGTGCCATCAGTGAGCCCTACGACGAGAGGTCCTATGGCTACACCTTC.

This chain joins TRBV9 and TRBJ2-4; 10 positions agree with TRBD2. The DNA end favors TRBJ2-7, so the J call may be wrong. Germline CDR1 SGDLS, CDR2 YYNGEE. The CDR3 consists of 14 residues. The CDR3 reads CASSETSGDYEQYF. The CDR3 DNA is TGTGCCAGCAGCGAAACTAGCGGGGATTACGAGCAGTACTTC.

The V and J genes are TRBV20-1 and TRBJ2-3; 9 bases fit TRBD2. The J segment lost 6 bases and the V segment lost 6 bases, leaving 13 bases of the junction unmatched. Germline CDR1 reads DFQATT; CDR2 reads SNEGSKA (reference sequence). CDR3 size: 15 residues. The CDR3 spells CSASRPASGDDTQYF. DNA for the CDR3: TGCAGTGCCTCCCGACCGGCTAGCGGGGATGATACGCAGTATTTT.

The CDR3 sequence is CASTLGWAARSPLHF. As DNA, the CDR3 is TGTGCCAGCACCCTAGGGTGGGCAGCACGGTCACCCCTCCACTTT. This chain connects TRBV11-2 to TRBJ1-6; unclear D gene. The CDR3 has 15 residues. The V and J ends lost 7 bases and 10 bases respectively, with 20 bases between them. CDR1 is SGHAT, CDR2 FQNNGV, per germline.

This clonotype was counted between two and nine times. This sequence joins TRBV4-3 and TRBJ2-3, with no clear D. V lost 0 bases, J lost 0 bases, and 13 bases lay in between. Germline-derived CDR1 and CDR2 are LGHNA and YSLEER. CDR3 length equals 17 residues. This CDR3 reads CASSQERSESSTDTQYF. CDR3 DNA: TGCGCCAGCAGCCAAGAAAGGAGCGAGTCTAGCACAGATACGCAGTATTTT.

This clonotype was seen a handful of times. The chain employs TRBV5-1 and TRBJ2-6; D gene uncertain. Trimming pared 4 bases from V and 0 bases from J, leaving 8 bases between. In germline, CDR1 is SGHRS, CDR2 YFSETQ. This CDR3 region has 15 residues. CDR3 residues: CASSKTTSGANVLTF. CDR3 sequence (DNA): TGCGCCAGCAGCAAGACAACCTCTGGGGCCAACGTCCTGACTTTC. The variable domain in full, with the rest retrieved from reference TRBV5-1 and TRBJ2-6, is KAGVTQTPRYLIKTRGQQVTLSCSPISGHRSVSWYQQTPGQGLQFLFEYFSETQRNKGNFPGRFSGRQFSNSRSEMNVSTLELGDSALYLCASSKTTSGANVLTFGAGSRLTVL.

V is TRBV7-9 and J is TRBJ2-7; perhaps TRBD2 as D (6 bases). Germline CDR1 and CDR2: SEHNR and FQNEAQ (reference sequence). V was clipped by 4 bases and J by 0 bases, with 22 bases between them. This CDR3 has 18 residues. Here the CDR3 reads CASSSTSLGRETSYEQYF. In DNA form, the CDR3 reads TGTGCCAGCAGCTCCACTTCTTTGGGACGGGAGACCTCCTACGAGCAGTACTTC.

The chain is built from TRBV6-1 and TRBJ2-5; D may be TRBD1 or TRBD2 (5 bases each). Per germline, CDR1 MNHNS and CDR2 SASEGT. Between the trimmed V and J ends, which lost 8 bases and 2 bases, there was a span of 12 bases. The CDR3 consists of 13 residues. The CDR3 reads CASGGTRQETQYF. The CDR3, as DNA: TGTGCCAGCGGGGGAACCCGTCAAGAGACCCAGTACTTC.

This clonotype showed up just a few times. This chain uses TRBV9 with TRBJ1-2; D unclear. Germline values: CDR1 SGDLS, CDR2 YYNGEE. The CDR3 sequence is 15 residues long. V lost 0 bases and J lost 8, with 17 bases in between. CDR3 protein: CASSVGGFVSDGYTF. Here the CDR3 DNA reads TGTGCCAGCAGCGTAGGAGGGTTCGTGTCAGACGGCTACACCTTC.